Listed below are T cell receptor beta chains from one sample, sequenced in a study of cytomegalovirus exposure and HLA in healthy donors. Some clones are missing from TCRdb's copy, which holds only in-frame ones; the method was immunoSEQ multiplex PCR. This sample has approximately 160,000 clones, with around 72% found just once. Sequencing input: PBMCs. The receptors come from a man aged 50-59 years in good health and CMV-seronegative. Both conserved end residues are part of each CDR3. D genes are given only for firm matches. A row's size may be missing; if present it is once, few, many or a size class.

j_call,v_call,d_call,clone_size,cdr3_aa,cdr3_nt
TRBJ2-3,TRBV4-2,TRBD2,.,CASSPGTSGVTDTQYF,TGTGCCAGCAGCCCCGGGACTAGCGGGGTGACAGATACGCAGTATTTT
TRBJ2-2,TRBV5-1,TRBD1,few,CASKDRGYTGELFF,TGCGCCAGCAAGGACAGGGGGTACACCGGGGAGCTGTTTTTT
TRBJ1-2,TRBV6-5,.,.,CASSRQDSSNYGYTF,TGTGCCAGCAGTAGGCAGGACAGCTCTAACTATGGCTACACCTTC
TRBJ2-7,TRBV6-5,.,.,CASMRGKGVYEQYF,TGTGCCAGCATGAGAGGAAAGGGGGTCTACGAGCAGTACTTC
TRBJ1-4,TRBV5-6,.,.,CASSYFEGGEKLFF,TGTGCCAGCAGCTATTTCGAGGGTGGCGAAAAACTGTTTTTT
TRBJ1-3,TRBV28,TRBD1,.,CASRGQTGDPSGNTIYF,TGTGCCAGCAGGGGGCAAACAGGGGACCCCTCTGGAAACACCATATATTTT
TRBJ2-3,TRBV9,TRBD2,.,CARTKISGGDLSTDTQYF,TGTGCCAGAACGAAGATTAGCGGGGGGGACCTTAGCACAGATACGCAGTATTTT
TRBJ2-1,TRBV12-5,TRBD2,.,CASALAGAFSYNEQFF,TGTGCTAGTGCACTAGCGGGGGCCTTCTCCTACAATGAGCAGTTCTTC
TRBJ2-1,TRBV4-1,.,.,CASSQEEWDTTWVYNEQFF,TGCGCCAGCAGCCAAGAGGAATGGGACACCACTTGGGTCTACAATGAGCAGTTCTTC
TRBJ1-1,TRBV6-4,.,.,CASSDGGATEAFF,TGTGCCAGCAGTGACGGGGGGGCCACTGAAGCTTTCTTT
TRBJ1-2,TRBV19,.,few,CASSMGANYGYTF,TGTGCCAGTAGTATGGGAGCTAACTATGGCTACACCTTC
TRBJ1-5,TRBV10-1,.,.,CASSEQGMNQPQHF,TGCGCCAGCAGTGAGCAGGGGATGAATCAGCCCCAGCATTTT
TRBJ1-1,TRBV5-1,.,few,CASSSTTANTEAFF,TGCGCCAGCAGCTCGACGACAGCTAACACTGAAGCTTTCTTT
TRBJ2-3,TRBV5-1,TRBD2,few,CASSSSGPRADTQYF,TGCGCCAGCAGCTCTAGCGGCCCCCGGGCAGATACGCAGTATTTT
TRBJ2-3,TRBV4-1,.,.,CASSPFNSASTDTQYF,TGCGCCAGCAGCCCCTTTAATAGTGCTAGCACAGATACGCAGTATTTT
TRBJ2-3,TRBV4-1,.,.,CASSQGGALSTDTQYF,TGCGCCAGCAGCCAAGGCGGGGCCCTTAGCACAGATACGCAGTATTTT
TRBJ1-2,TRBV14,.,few,CASSQVPGQGGYGYTF,TGTGCCAGCAGCCAAGTCCCGGGCCAGGGTGGCTATGGCTACACCTTC
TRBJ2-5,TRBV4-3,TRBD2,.,CASSQVAGGLETQYF,TGCGCCAGCAGCCAAGTAGCGGGGGGGCTAGAGACCCAGTACTTC
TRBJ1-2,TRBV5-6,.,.,CASSPKGRSSGYTF,TGTGCCAGCAGCCCGAAGGGGAGGTCGAGTGGCTACACCTTC
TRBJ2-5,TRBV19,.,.,CASSIGGVRGQETQYF,TGTGCCAGTAGTATCGGAGGGGTGAGGGGCCAAGAGACCCAGTACTTC
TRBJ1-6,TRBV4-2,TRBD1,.,CASSQDGTAYNSPLHF,TGTGCCAGCAGCCAAGATGGGACAGCTTATAATTCACCCCTCCACTTT
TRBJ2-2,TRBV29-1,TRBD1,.,CSVTDRGRTNTGELFF,TGCAGCGTCACGGACAGGGGTCGTACGAACACCGGGGAGCTGTTTTTT
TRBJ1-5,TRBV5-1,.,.,CASSLGLNQPQHF,TGCGCCAGCAGCTTGGGTCTAAATCAGCCCCAGCATTTT
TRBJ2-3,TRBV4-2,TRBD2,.,CASSQEWTSGGAGDTQYF,TGTGCCAGCAGCCAAGAGTGGACTAGCGGGGGGGCCGGAGATACGCAGTATTTT
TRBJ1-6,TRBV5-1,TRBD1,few,CASSLGTQGLSYNSPLHF,TGCGCCAGCAGCTTGGGGACACAGGGGCTCTCCTATAATTCACCCCTCCACTTT
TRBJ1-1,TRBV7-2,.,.,CASSPEGGINTEAFF,TGTGCCAGCAGCCCGGAGGGGGGGATTAACACTGAAGCTTTCTTT
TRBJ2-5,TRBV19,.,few,CASSIGSVQETQYF,TGTGCCAGTAGTATCGGGTCGGTCCAAGAGACCCAGTACTTC
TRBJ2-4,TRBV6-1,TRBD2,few,CASSPPYSGANIQYF,TGTGCCAGCAGTCCCCCCTATAGCGGGGCAAACATTCAGTACTTC
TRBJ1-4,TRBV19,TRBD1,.,CASSMTGTGEEKLFF,TGTGCCAGTAGTATGACCGGGACAGGGGAGGAAAAACTGTTTTTT
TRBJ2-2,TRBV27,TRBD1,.,CASSPAGTGSTGELFF,TGTGCCAGCAGCCCCGCCGGGACAGGGAGCACCGGGGAGCTGTTTTTT
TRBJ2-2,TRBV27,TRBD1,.,CASSTKGTDAFFANTGELFF,TGTGCCAGCAGCACGAAGGGGACAGACGCTTTCTTCGCGAACACCGGGGAGCTGTTTTTT
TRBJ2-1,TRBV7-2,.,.,CASSLETGKRAYNEQFF,TGTGCCAGCAGCTTAGAAACAGGGAAAAGGGCCTACAATGAGCAGTTCTTC
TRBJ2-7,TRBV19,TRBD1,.,CASSSAGGLTYTPYEQYF,TGTGCCAGTAGTTCGGCAGGGGGATTGACATATACCCCCTACGAGCAGTACTTC
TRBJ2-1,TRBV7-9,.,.,CASSVDTTGNEQFF,TGTGCCAGCAGCGTAGACACCACGGGCAATGAGCAGTTCTTC
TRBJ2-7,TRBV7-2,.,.,CASSDLTYYEQYF,TGTGCCAGCAGCGATCTGACTTACTACGAGCAGTACTTC
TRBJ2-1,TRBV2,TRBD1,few,CASNKGAVNEQFF,TGTGCCAGCAATAAGGGGGCGGTGAATGAGCAGTTCTTC
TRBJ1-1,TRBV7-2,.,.,CASSRQSGTEAFF,TGTGCCAGCAGCAGACAGTCGGGCACTGAAGCTTTCTTT
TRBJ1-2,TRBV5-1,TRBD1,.,CASRDTGGVYGYTF,TGCGCTAGCAGAGACACAGGGGGCGTCTATGGCTACACCTTC
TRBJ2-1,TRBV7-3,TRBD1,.,CASSSQGAGSYNEQFF,TGTGCCAGCAGCTCACAGGGGGCAGGATCCTACAATGAGCAGTTCTTC
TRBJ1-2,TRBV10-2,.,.,CASNLQGRGYTF,TGCGCCAGCAATCTGCAGGGTAGAGGCTACACCTTC
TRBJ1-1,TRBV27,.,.,CASSLSPEMNTEAFF,TGTGCCAGCAGTTTATCCCCAGAAATGAACACTGAAGCTTTCTTT
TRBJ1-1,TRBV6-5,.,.,CASSYQGGTEAFF,TGTGCCAGCAGTTACCAAGGCGGCACTGAAGCTTTCTTT
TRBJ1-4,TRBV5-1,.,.,CASSLDRLGNEKLFF,TGCGCCAGCAGCTTGGACAGGTTGGGTAATGAAAAACTGTTTTTT
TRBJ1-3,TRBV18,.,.,CASSLTGSGNTIYF,TGTGCCAGCTCACTCACAGGGTCTGGAAACACCATATATTTT
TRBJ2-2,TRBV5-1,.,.,CASSLIQGKVGELFF,TGCGCCAGCAGCTTGATTCAGGGAAAAGTCGGGGAGCTGTTTTTT
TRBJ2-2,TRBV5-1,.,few,CASSLGGAANTGELFF,TGCGCCAGCAGCTTGGGTGGGGCCGCGAACACCGGGGAGCTGTTTTTT
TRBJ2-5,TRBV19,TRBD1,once,CASSKQGQGQETQYF,TGTGCCAGTAGTAAGCAAGGACAGGGGCAAGAGACCCAGTACTTC
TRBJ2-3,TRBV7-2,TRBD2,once,CASSWTSGTDTQYF,TGTGCCAGCAGCTGGACTAGCGGCACAGATACGCAGTATTTT
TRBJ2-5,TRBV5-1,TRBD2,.,CASSLVSSGQETQYF,TGCGCCAGCAGCTTGGTGTCTAGCGGGCAAGAGACCCAGTACTTC
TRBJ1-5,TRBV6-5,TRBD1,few,CATCRDRFGNQPQHF,TGTGCCACATGCCGGGACAGGTTTGGCAATCAGCCCCAGCATTTT
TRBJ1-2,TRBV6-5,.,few,CASSSLAGAYGYTF,TGTGCCAGCAGTTCACTCGCGGGGGCCTATGGCTACACCTTC
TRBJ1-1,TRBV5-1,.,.,CASSLDAVRNTEAFF,TGCGCCAGCAGCTTGGACGCGGTCCGGAACACTGAAGCTTTCTTT